This TCR beta chain originates from a study of blood T cell repertoires in COVID-19. Study in general: In each case, the material was cDNA or gDNA derived from T cells, B-cell-depleted T cells, or PBMCs.

Assay used: immunoSEQ multiplex PCR; TCRdb lists only in-frame clones, some missing. The profile covers around 300,000 clones, with almost 90% appearing a single time and approximately 1.5% taken by the ten largest. All enrollees were about 18 to 100 years old and from approximately 24 US areas. Germline CDR1 is SEHNR and CDR2 is FQNEAQ (reference sequence). The CDR3 contains 14 residues. V was clipped by 3 bases and J by 5 bases, with 10 bases between them. The clonotype originates from a woman under 30 with acute COVID-19. The sample consisted of PBMCs or T cells enriched from blood (not recorded which). This chain connects TRBV7-9 to TRBJ1-4, with D uncertain. In DNA form, the CDR3 reads TGTGCCAGCAGCTTCGGCGACACCAATGAAAAACTGTTTTTT. Amino acid sequence: CASSFGDTNEKLFF. The full variable domain, in which reference TRBV7-9 and TRBJ1-4 provide the parts outside the CDR3, is DTGVSQNPRHKITKRGQNVTFRCDPISEHNRLYWYRQTLGQGPEFLTYFQNEAQLEKSRLLSDRFSAERPKGSFSTLEIQRTEQGDSAMYLCASSFGDTNEKLFFGSGTQLSVL.